The 17 T cell receptor beta chains presented below share a single source sample, sequenced in a study of T cell repertoires in cytomegalovirus infection. In TCRdb, the reads were re-called with MiXCR into one record per CDR3 protein. The table has about 830,000 distinct CDR3 sequences, about 30% seen once. For these receptors, no antigen is known. This specimen was cultured CD8+ T cells from PBMCs, taken from culture after CMV antigen stimulation. The origin of the receptors is a human donor in good health (CMV status not recorded). Some clones in this sample may be carry-over from other donors' samples.

This clonotype was picked up a small number of times. The rearrangement links TRBV28 to TRBJ1-4; tentatively, D is TRBD1 (6 bases). Trimming left V 7 bases short and J 1 base short, with 16 bases between. Germline loops: CDR1 MDHEN, CDR2 SYDVKM. The CDR3 spans 16 residues. The CDR3 loop reads CASTRGLLVTNEKLFF. The CDR3 nucleotides are TGTGCCAGCACCCGGGGGCTCTTGGTAACTAATGAAAAACTGTTTTTT.

At least ten counts were recorded for this clonotype. V gene TRBV4-2 combines with J gene TRBJ2-5; the D call may be TRBD1 or TRBD2 (5 bases each). There are 12 residues in the CDR3. CDR1 and CDR2 from the germline V gene are LGHNA and YNFKEQ. Trimming pared 3 bases from V and 11 bases from J, leaving 13 bases between. CDR3 DNA sequence: TGTGCCAGCAGCCAGGGGACGGGAAGGCAGTACTTC. Translated: CASSQGTGRQYF.

The chain uses TRBV5-4 and TRBJ2-5, with unresolved D. V was cut by 3 bases and J by 3 bases, with 24 bases left in between. Germline CDR1 reads SGHNT; CDR2 reads YYREEE (reference sequence). This CDR3 spans 18 amino acids. CDR3 loop: CASSSGPQVLPRKETQYF. The DNA of the CDR3 is TGTGCCAGCAGCTCCGGGCCCCAGGTACTTCCAAGAAAAGAGACCCAGTACTTC.

This clonotype was observed many times. The CDR3 loop reads CASSLSDRGYEQYF. The DNA for the CDR3 is TGTGCCAGCAGTCTCTCAGACAGGGGCTACGAGCAGTACTTC. The chain couples TRBV12-3 or TRBV12-4 to TRBJ2-7; 8 bases line up with TRBD1. The CDR3 has 14 amino acids. V gave up 5 bases and J gave up 3 bases; unmatched junction bases: 6.

V and J are TRBV6-6 and TRBJ1-1; possibly TRBD1 for D (6 bases). V was trimmed by 5 bases and J by 0 bases, leaving 13 bases between them. Germline V gene sequence: CDR1 MNHNY, CDR2 SVGAGI (reference sequence). The CDR3 has 15 residues. CDR3 DNA sequence: TGTGCCAGCAGTACAGGGATAGGAATGAACACTGAAGCTTTCTTT. This encodes CASSTGIGMNTEAFF.

Many counts were recorded for this clonotype. This chain uses TRBV7-8 with TRBJ2-5; TRBD1 agrees at 8 bases. V lost 1 base and J lost 3; bases outside the gene matches: 1. CDR1 and CDR2 (germline): SGHVS, FQNEAQ. The CDR3 has 14 residues. The CDR3 region has the DNA TGTGCCAGCAGCTTAGAGACAGGGGAAGAGACCCAGTACTTC. Translation: CASSLETGEETQYF.

This clonotype appeared a few times. The V gene is TRBV12-3 or TRBV12-4, the J gene TRBJ2-1, with 7 bases fitting TRBD1. Trimming at V came to 5 bases and at J to 12 bases, leaving 7 bases not matched to a gene. This CDR3 contains 12 residues. CDR3 region: CASSPGTVGQFF. The CDR3 DNA follows: TGTGCCAGCAGTCCAGGGACAGTAGGGCAGTTCTTC.

This chain joins TRBV7-9 and TRBJ2-2; D not resolved. Trimming cost V 0 bases and J 0 bases, with 11 bases left between them. CDR1 SEHNR and CDR2 FQNEAQ come from the germline V gene (reference sequence). This CDR3 has 17 residues. The CDR3 loop reads CASSLASAPANTGELFF. The CDR3 nucleotides are TGTGCCAGCAGCTTAGCGTCAGCTCCCGCGAACACCGGGGAGCTGTTTTTT.

This clonotype was seen only a few times. The chain joins TRBV6-5 to TRBJ1-5; D gene unclear. Germline CDR1 reads MNHEY; CDR2 reads SVGAGI. With 0 bases removed from V and 1 base from J, the gap between germline ends came to 13 bases. CDR3 length equals 17 residues. CDR3 in DNA: TGTGCCAGCAGTTACTCGAGCCCTATCTTAAGCAATCAGCCCCAGCATTTT. This sequence encodes CASSYSSPILSNQPQHF.

This clonotype was counted at least ten times. V usage is TRBV10-3 and J usage is TRBJ2-1, with a tentative D call TRBD2 (6 bases). CDR1 ENHRY and CDR2 SYGVKD come from the germline V gene. V was trimmed by 11 bases and J by 5 bases, leaving 22 bases between them. The CDR3 is 15 amino acids. CDR3 nucleotides: TGTGCCTCCCTCACCCCACTAAGCGGGCACAATGAGCAGTTCTTC. Encoded protein: CASLTPLSGHNEQFF.

This clonotype was detected many times. The chain combines TRBV6-1 with TRBJ2-2, with 7 bases identical to TRBD1. This CDR3 spans 16 amino acids. With V trimmed by 5 bases and J by 1 base, 7 bases remained unmatched. Germline-derived CDR1 and CDR2 are MNHNS and SASEGT. The CDR3 spells CASSSRTGENTGELFF. Here the CDR3 DNA reads TGTGCCAGCAGTTCTAGGACAGGCGAGAACACCGGGGAGCTGTTTTTT.

This clonotype was detected many times. The chain combines TRBV7-8 with TRBJ2-5; a weak D match, TRBD2 (7 bases). V lost 7 bases and J 5 bases, leaving 20 bases between the germline ends. There are 15 residues in the CDR3. Germline loops: CDR1 SGHVS, CDR2 FQNEAQ. CDR3 DNA sequence: TGTGCCAGCATCCGAGAGGCGGGGGCGGGGGAGACCCAGTACTTC. This sequence encodes CASIREAGAGETQYF.

The CDR3 reads CASSQDRGYIYGYTF. The CDR3 nucleotides are TGTGCCAGCAGCCAGGACAGGGGTTATATCTATGGCTACACCTTC. V is TRBV7-9 and J is TRBJ1-2; 9 bases map to TRBD1. Germline V gives CDR1 SEHNR, CDR2 FQNEAQ (reference sequence). The CDR3 spans 15 residues. V gave up 5 bases and J gave up 4 bases; unmatched junction bases: 8.

This clonotype occurred a few times. This sequence joins TRBV7-9 and TRBJ2-3, with D possibly being TRBD2 (5 bases). V lost 4 bases and J 5 bases, leaving 16 bases between the germline ends. CDR1 and CDR2 from the germline V gene are SEHNR and FQNEAQ (reference sequence). There are 15 residues in the CDR3. This CDR3 is CASSSMTTAVDTQYF. CDR3 coding DNA: TGTGCCAGCAGCTCCATGACTACCGCTGTAGATACGCAGTATTTT.

This clonotype was seen only a few times. The CDR3 sequence is CASSFIPPGPQETQYF. The CDR3 DNA is TGTGCCAGCAGTTTCATTCCCCCGGGTCCACAAGAGACCCAGTACTTC. The chain combines TRBV27 with TRBJ2-5, with D uncertain. The germline gives CDR1 MNHEY, CDR2 SMNVEV (reference sequence). The CDR3 extends over 16 amino acids. Trimming shortened V by 3 bases and J by 2 bases, and 16 bases separated the two germline ends.

This clonotype was counted a few times. The V gene is TRBV7-6, the J gene TRBJ2-2; the D gene could be TRBD1 or TRBD2 (5 bases each). The CDR3 consists of 16 residues. The germline gives CDR1 SGHVS, CDR2 FNYEAQ. With 1 base removed from V and 5 bases from J, the gap between germline ends came to 14 bases. The CDR3 sequence is CASSLEAFGGTGELFF. Here the CDR3 DNA reads TGTGCCAGCAGCTTAGAGGCGTTTGGGGGAACCGGGGAGCTGTTTTTT.

The rearrangement uses TRBV29-1 and TRBJ2-1; TRBD1 aligns across 8 bases. V trimming: 6 bases; J trimming: 0 bases; junction bases outside the gene matches: 7. The V gene's germline CDR1 is SQVTM and CDR2 ANQGSEA. CDR3 length equals 15 residues. Written as DNA, the CDR3 is TGCAGCGTCCAAAGACAGGGGAGCTCCTACAATGAGCAGTTCTTC. This sequence encodes CSVQRQGSSYNEQFF.